The 18 T cell receptor beta chains below all came from one sample that was sequenced in a study of blood T cell repertoires in COVID-19. Clones were read by immunoSEQ multiplex PCR, and TCRdb kept only the in-frame ones, dropping some. The data show about 500,000 clones, less than 90% seen once. Specimen: peripheral blood. The receptors come from a woman between 45 and 65 years old with COVID-19, enrolled during active disease.

This clone was counted once. Other nucleotide sequences in the sample specify the same CDR3. The chain recombines TRBV5-1 with TRBJ2-1, with 15 bases identical to TRBD2. The CDR3 extends over 16 amino acids. J gave up 6 bases and V 1 base, and 2 bases lay outside the gene matches. Germline lookup yields CDR1 SGHRS and CDR2 YFSETQ. CDR3 residues: CASSLRTSGGANEQFF. In DNA form, the CDR3 reads TGCGCCAGCAGCTTGCGGACTAGCGGGGGGGCCAATGAGCAGTTCTTC. Drawing the rest from reference TRBV5-1 and TRBJ2-1, the complete variable domain is KAGVTQTPRYLIKTRGQQVTLSCSPISGHRSVSWYQQTPGQGLQFLFEYFSETQRNKGNFPGRFSGRQFSNSRSEMNVSTLELGDSALYLCASSLRTSGGANEQFFGPGTRLTVL.

The chain has TRBV28 and TRBJ2-5, with D possibly TRBD1 on 5 matching bases. V dropped 11 bases and J dropped 5 bases, with 18 bases sitting between them. Germline V lookup: CDR1 MDHEN, CDR2 SYDVKM. The CDR3 loop spans 13 amino acids. CDR3 in DNA: TGTGCCTCCCGACAGAAAGGAGTGGAGACCCAGTACTTC. It codes for CASRQKGVETQYF.

This sequence joins TRBV30 and TRBJ1-5; 8 bases agree with TRBD1. Trimming removed 1 base from V and 6 bases from J; junction bases left unmatched: 2. This CDR3 contains 13 residues. Germline assignment: CDR1 GTSNPN and CDR2 SVGIG (reference sequence). The CDR3 nucleotides are TGTGCCTGGAGTGGGACAGGGAGTCAGCCCCAGCATTTT. It translates to CAWSGTGSQPQHF.

The genes are TRBV5-6 and TRBJ2-5; D may be TRBD2 (7 bases). The CDR3 has 17 amino acids. The germline CDR1 and CDR2 sequences are SGHDT and YYEEEE. V lost 2 bases and J lost 5, with 22 bases in between. This chain's CDR3 is CASSLGVEWGGPETQYF. Here the CDR3 DNA reads TGTGCCAGCAGCTTAGGTGTGGAGTGGGGGGGCCCGGAGACCCAGTACTTC. Using reference TRBV5-6 and TRBJ2-5 for the parts outside the CDR3, the full variable domain is DAGVTQSPTHLIKTRGQQVTLRCSPKSGHDTVSWYQQALGQGPQFIFQYYEEEERQRGNFPDRFSGHQFPNYSSELNVNALLLGDSALYLCASSLGVEWGGPETQYFGPGTRLLVL.

The V gene is TRBV4-1, the J gene TRBJ1-1; D might be TRBD1 (5 bases). V was shortened by 2 bases and J by 1 base, with 17 bases between the two germline ends. Germline CDR1 MGHRA, CDR2 YSYEKL. The CDR3 is made up of 17 amino acids. CDR3 amino acids: CASSQREGLFKNTEAFF. Here the CDR3 DNA reads TGCGCCAGCAGCCAAAGAGAGGGACTCTTCAAGAACACTGAAGCTTTCTTT.

This rearrangement joins TRBV10-1 to TRBJ2-1; D perhaps matches TRBD2 (5 bases). This CDR3 comprises 14 residues. Germline V CDR1 and CDR2: WNHNN, SYGVQD (reference sequence). The V gene lost 0 bases and the J gene lost 5 bases, with 8 bases spanning the gap. The CDR3 here is CASSESSSDNEQFF. In nucleotides, the CDR3 is TGCGCCAGCAGTGAGTCGAGTAGCGACAATGAGCAGTTCTTC.

This sequence joins TRBV24-1 and TRBJ1-5; unclear D gene. Trimming cost V 3 bases and J 10 bases, with 9 bases left between them. Germline-derived CDR1 and CDR2 are KGHDR and SFDVKD. This CDR3 has 12 amino acids. The CDR3 DNA reads TGTGCCACCAGTGATCGGGGATTACCCCAGCATTTT. It specifies CATSDRGLPQHF.

V and J are TRBV7-8 and TRBJ2-2; TRBD1 matches 11 bases. The CDR3 extends over 15 amino acids. After removal of 1 base from V and 5 bases from J, the junction contained 0 bases not matched to a gene. Germline V gives CDR1 SGHVS, CDR2 FQNEAQ. The CDR3 loop reads CASSLGDRGTGELFF. DNA of the CDR3: TGTGCCAGCAGCTTAGGGGACAGGGGGACCGGGGAGCTGTTTTTT.

The chain has TRBV19 and TRBJ1-1; D not certain. V lost 4 bases, J lost 4 bases, and 10 bases lay in between. CDR3 size: 13 residues. Per the germline V gene, CDR1 is LNHDA and CDR2 is SQIVND (reference sequence). CDR3 loop: CASSSRRGTEAFF. The DNA of the CDR3 is TGTGCCAGTAGTAGTCGCCGGGGCACTGAAGCTTTCTTT.

The chain links TRBV10-1 to TRBJ1-1; TRBD1 agrees at 7 bases. There are 15 residues in the CDR3. Trimming took 3 bases from V and 1 from J; bases not matched to a gene: 5. Germline CDR1 reads WNHNN; CDR2 reads SYGVQD (reference sequence). The CDR3: CASSDSQGWNTEAFF. The CDR3 DNA reads TGCGCCAGCAGTGACTCACAGGGGTGGAACACTGAAGCTTTCTTT.

The CDR3 coding sequence is TGTGCCACCGGGACAGGCTACGAGCAGTACTTC. Protein product: CATGTGYEQYF. The genes are TRBV2 and TRBJ2-7; 8 positions match TRBD1. The CDR3 loop spans 11 amino acids. CDR1 and CDR2 (germline): SNHLY, FYNNEI. The junction had 2 bases not matched to a gene; V was cut back by 10 bases and J by 3 bases.

In its sample, this clone was seen a few times. As DNA, the CDR3 is TGTGCCAGCAGTGAAGCGCACAACAGGGGCTACGAGCAGTACTTC. Amino acids: CASSEAHNRGYEQYF. The chain employs TRBV6-1 and TRBJ2-7; 7 nucleotides match TRBD1. CDR1 is MNHNS, CDR2 SASEGT, per germline. The CDR3 has 15 residues. J was trimmed by 3 bases and V by 0 bases; bases with no gene match: 5.

The V call is TRBV29-1, the J call TRBJ1-2; a possible D gene is TRBD1 (5 bases). This CDR3 contains 11 residues. Germline V gene data show CDR1 as SQVTM and CDR2 as ANQGSEA. Trimming removed 4 bases from V and 8 bases from J, with 11 bases in between. Here the CDR3 DNA reads TGCAGCGTTGTAGGACAAGGGGGCTACACCTTC. Encoded protein: CSVVGQGGYTF.

The gene calls are TRBV5-1 and TRBJ2-5, with a weak D call TRBD1 (6 bases). Germline CDR1 SGHRS, CDR2 YFSETQ. This CDR3 comprises 15 residues. Trimming removed 5 bases from V and 5 bases from J, with 19 bases in between. CDR3 in amino acids: CASRPYSLRGETQYF. CDR3 sequence (DNA): TGCGCCAGCAGGCCCTATAGTCTGAGGGGGGAGACCCAGTACTTC. Variable domain in full (rest from reference TRBV5-1 and TRBJ2-5): KAGVTQTPRYLIKTRGQQVTLSCSPISGHRSVSWYQQTPGQGLQFLFEYFSETQRNKGNFPGRFSGRQFSNSRSEMNVSTLELGDSALYLCASRPYSLRGETQYFGPGTRLLVL.

The rearrangement links TRBV6-1 to TRBJ2-3; tentative D call: TRBD1 (7 bases). The V and J ends lost 3 bases and 4 bases respectively, with 17 bases between them. The CDR3 length is 16 residues. In germline, CDR1 is MNHNS, CDR2 SASEGT. The CDR3 DNA is TGTGCCAGCAGTGAGCCCCGGAGGGGGCGGGCAGATACGCAGTATTTT. This gives the protein CASSEPRRGRADTQYF.

Here the CDR3 DNA reads TGTGCCGCCCGGGACAGGGGCACCGGGGAGCTGTTTTTT. Amino acids: CAARDRGTGELFF. The rearrangement uses TRBV6-5 and TRBJ2-2; TRBD1 aligns across 10 bases. The V segment lost 11 bases and the J segment 4 bases; nucleotides outside the gene matches: 4. Germline V gene data show CDR1 as MNHEY and CDR2 as SVGAGI. The CDR3 consists of 13 residues.

The chain recombines TRBV7-7 with TRBJ2-7; 11 bases match TRBD2. Germline-derived CDR1 and CDR2 are SSHAT and FNYEAQ (reference sequence). With V trimmed by 5 bases and J by 5 bases, 8 bases remained unmatched. CDR3 size: 15 residues. The DNA of the CDR3 is TGTGCCAGCAGCCCCTTACTAGCGGGGGACAACGAGCAGTACTTC. Amino acid sequence: CASSPLLAGDNEQYF. Based on the CDR3 plus reference TRBV7-7 and TRBJ2-7, the full variable domain is GAGVSQSPRYKVTKRGQDVTLRCDPISSHATLYWYQQALGQGPEFLTYFNYEAQPDKSGLPSDRFSAERPEGSISTLTIQRTEQRDSAMYRCASSPLLAGDNEQYFGPGTRLTVT.

V is TRBV3-1 (or the pseudogene TRBV3-2) and J is TRBJ1-2, with a possible D match to TRBD1 (5 bases). Trimming cost V 2 bases and J 8 bases, with 9 bases left between them. The germline CDR1 and CDR2 sequences are LGHDT and YNNKEL (reference sequence). The CDR3 is made up of 12 amino acids. CDR3 in DNA: TGTGCCAGCAGCCAACAACGGGGGGGCTACACCTTC. The encoded protein is CASSQQRGGYTF.